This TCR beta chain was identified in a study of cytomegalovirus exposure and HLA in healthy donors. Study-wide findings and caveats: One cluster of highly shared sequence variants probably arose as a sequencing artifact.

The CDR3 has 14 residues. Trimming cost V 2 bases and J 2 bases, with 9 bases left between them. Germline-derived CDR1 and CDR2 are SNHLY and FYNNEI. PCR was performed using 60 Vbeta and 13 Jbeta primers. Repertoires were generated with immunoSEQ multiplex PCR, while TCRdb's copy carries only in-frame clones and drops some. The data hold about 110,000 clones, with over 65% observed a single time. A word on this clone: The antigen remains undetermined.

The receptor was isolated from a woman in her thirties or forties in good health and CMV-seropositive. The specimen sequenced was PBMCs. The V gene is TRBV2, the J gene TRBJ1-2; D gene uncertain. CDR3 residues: CASSERRMNYGYTF. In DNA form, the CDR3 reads TGTGCCAGCAGTGAAAGGCGGATGAACTATGGCTACACCTTC.